The clone carrying this TCR beta chain occurred a few times. Its antigen is not identified. Using its own MiXCR run on the 5' RACE reads, TCRdb lists one record per CDR3 protein. In the table there are 350,000 to 500,000 distinct CDR3 sequences, more than 20% of which are singletons. The data originate from a study of T-cell memory formation after mild COVID-19. Study-wide background: TCR clusters mostly belonged to single donors. Study outcomes and limitations: Researchers could not confirm that second-wave clones peaking on day 37 targeted SARS-CoV-2. Memory cells collected pre-infection included some clones that later responded, suggesting cross-reactive memory joined. Researchers report contracting CD4+ clones mostly in CM and EM, with CD8+ clones in EMRA.

The CDR3 is 13 amino acids. V was trimmed by 4 bases and J by 4 bases, leaving 10 bases between them. Germline V gene sequence: CDR1 PRHDT, CDR2 FYEKMQ (reference sequence). Sequencing input: PBMCs or a T cell subset sorted from them (not recorded which). The chain joins TRBV13 to TRBJ2-5; tentatively, D is TRBD2 (6 bases). This sequence was found in an adult woman who had mild COVID-19 (a few samples of this study predate the infection). Cell type and time point are not known. CDR3 DNA: TGTGCCAGCAGCTACCGGGGAGGAGAGACCCAGTACTTC. Translation gives CASSYRGGETQYF.